The 20 T cell receptor beta chains listed next were all sequenced from one sample in a study of shared clonotypes between healthy human individuals. The data were produced by immunoSEQ multiplex PCR, yet TCRdb's version contains in-frame clones alone and is incomplete. Among approximately 1,500,000 clones, 98% were seen once, and the ten largest hold 0.4% to 0.45%. The source material was naive CD4+ T cells sorted from blood. The subset here: CD45RA+ positively selected. The receptors originated from a man aged 25-45 years in good health.

This sequence joins TRBV5-6 and TRBJ2-7; D is unresolved. CDR3 length equals 13 residues. Trimming took 0 bases from V and 0 from J, leaving 4 bases between them. CDR1 and CDR2 (germline): SGHDT, YYEEEE. The CDR3 coding sequence is TGTGCCAGCAGCTTGGCTGGCTCCTACGAGCAGTACTTC. This codes for CASSLAGSYEQYF.

V is TRBV5-1 and J is TRBJ1-1, with TRBD1 as a possible D gene (5 bases). CDR3 length: 15 amino acids. Trimming took 4 bases from V and 3 from J, leaving 16 bases between them. CDR1 and CDR2 (germline): SGHRS, YFSETQ. This chain's CDR3 is CASSNQGRGDTEAFF. The DNA for the CDR3 is TGCGCCAGCAGCAACCAAGGGCGGGGGGACACTGAAGCTTTCTTT.

The chain has TRBV2 and TRBJ1-3, with no clear D. V lost 5 bases and J lost 2, with 13 bases in between. The germline V gene has CDR1 SNHLY and CDR2 FYNNEI. CDR3 size: 15 residues. CDR3 sequence reads: CASSLASGTGNTIYF. In nucleotides, the CDR3 is TGTGCCAGCAGTTTGGCCTCCGGCACTGGAAACACCATATATTTT.

Comment on this clone: The same CDR3 also results from other DNA sequences found in this sample. The rearrangement uses TRBV6-5 and TRBJ2-7, with 10 nucleotides matching TRBD1. The CDR3 loop spans 13 amino acids. Germline V gene lookup returns CDR1 MNHEY and CDR2 SVGAGI. V dropped 6 bases and J dropped 3; count of bases not matched to a gene: 2. The CDR3 DNA follows: TGTGCCAGCAGGCGGACAGGGGGCTACGAGCAGTACTTC. Translating gives CASRRTGGYEQYF.

The rearrangement uses TRBV5-4 and TRBJ2-5, with 8 bases fitting TRBD2. V gave up 3 bases and J gave up 5 bases; unmatched junction bases: 9. This CDR3 contains 15 residues. Germline V gives CDR1 SGHNT, CDR2 YYREEE (reference sequence). CDR3 nucleotide sequence: TGTGCCAGCAGCTCATCAGCGGGAGATCTGGAGACCCAGTACTTC. Protein sequence: CASSSSAGDLETQYF.

This chain joins TRBV11-2 and TRBJ2-7, with 12 bases lining up with TRBD1. Trimming took 6 bases from V and 4 from J; bases not matched to a gene: 16. Per germline, CDR1 SGHAT and CDR2 FQNNGV. The CDR3 length is 18 residues. In DNA form, the CDR3 reads TGTGCCAGCAGAAAGCCGGGACAGGGGGCGCCTAGCGGGTACGAGCAGTACTTC. Encoded protein: CASRKPGQGAPSGYEQYF. The full variable domain, completed using reference TRBV11-2 and TRBJ2-7, is EAGVAQSPRYKIIEKRQSVAFWCNPISGHATLYWYQQILGQGPKLLIQFQNNGVVDDSQLPKDRFSAERLKGVDSTLKIQPAKLEDSAVYLCASRKPGQGAPSGYEQYFGPGTRLTVT.

The chain links TRBV9 to TRBJ2-3, with D uncertain. The V gene's germline CDR1 is SGDLS and CDR2 YYNGEE. CDR3 length: 13 amino acids. With 0 bases removed from V and 6 bases from J, the gap between germline ends came to 8 bases. The CDR3 here is CASSVVIGDTQYF. As DNA, the CDR3 is TGTGCCAGCAGCGTAGTGATTGGGGATACGCAGTATTTT.

The chain has TRBV11-2 and TRBJ2-6; D unclear. Germline CDR1 and CDR2: SGHAT and FQNNGV. The CDR3 sequence is 19 residues long. Trimming stripped 0 bases from V and 4 bases from J, with 19 bases between. CDR3 coding DNA: TGTGCCAGCAGCTTAGATTCACACAGATTACTCCCGGGGGCCAACGTCCTGACTTTC. Translated: CASSLDSHRLLPGANVLTF. Complete variable domain (other parts from reference TRBV11-2 and TRBJ2-6): EAGVAQSPRYKIIEKRQSVAFWCNPISGHATLYWYQQILGQGPKLLIQFQNNGVVDDSQLPKDRFSAERLKGVDSTLKIQPAKLEDSAVYLCASSLDSHRLLPGANVLTFGAGSRLTVL.

The chain employs TRBV6-4 and TRBJ2-2; 8 bases match TRBD2. The V segment lost 7 bases and the J segment 1 base; nucleotides outside the gene matches: 8. CDR3 length: 16 residues. Per the germline V gene, CDR1 is MRHNA and CDR2 is SNTAGT. Here the CDR3 reads CASTEKAGVNTGELFF. Written as DNA, the CDR3 is TGTGCCAGCACCGAGAAAGCGGGGGTGAACACCGGGGAGCTGTTTTTT.

V usage is TRBV28 and J usage is TRBJ2-5; D perhaps matches TRBD2 (6 bases). The CDR3 totals 15 residues. V was pared by 2 bases and J by 5 bases, with 15 bases between. Germline CDR1 reads MDHEN; CDR2 reads SYDVKM. The CDR3 region has the DNA TGTGCCAGCAGTTTAATAATGCGGGGATCGGAGACCCAGTACTTC. This translates into CASSLIMRGSETQYF.

The DNA for the CDR3 is TGTGCCAGCAGTTTGGACAGGGAAGCCTTGTATAGCAATCAGCCCCAGCATTTT. It codes for CASSLDREALYSNQPQHF. The J gene is TRBJ1-5, the V gene TRBV28, with TRBD1 matching 8 bases. The V and J ends lost 3 bases and 0 bases, in that order; junction bases with no gene match: 10. Germline V gene lookup returns CDR1 MDHEN and CDR2 SYDVKM. The CDR3 totals 18 residues.

This chain joins TRBV5-1 and TRBJ2-3; the match to TRBD1 covers 7 bases. This CDR3 contains 16 residues. The V gene end was trimmed by 3 bases and the J gene end by 4 bases; junction bases not matched to a gene: 11. Germline V lookup: CDR1 SGHRS, CDR2 YFSETQ. CDR3: CASSSGQLVWADTQYF. In DNA form, the CDR3 reads TGCGCCAGCAGCTCGGGACAGTTGGTATGGGCAGATACGCAGTATTTT.

The V gene is TRBV6-1, the J gene TRBJ1-5; 7 bases agree with TRBD1. In germline, CDR1 is MNHNS, CDR2 SASEGT. The CDR3 runs 14 residues. V shed 7 bases and J 3 bases; nucleotides not matched to a gene: 6. Here the CDR3 DNA reads TGTGCCAGCACTACCAGGGGGGTCAATCAGCCCCAGCATTTT. Translated, it gives CASTTRGVNQPQHF.

This sequence joins TRBV5-6 and TRBJ2-1, with TRBD2 matching 10 bases. CDR1 is SGHDT and CDR2 is YYEEEE in the germline V gene. CDR3 length: 15 amino acids. Unmatched junction bases numbered 5, after V lost 1 base and J lost 7 bases. This CDR3 reads CASSLFSSGSNEQFF. As DNA, the CDR3 is TGTGCCAGCAGCTTGTTTTCTAGCGGGAGTAATGAGCAGTTCTTC.

This chain links TRBV5-1 with TRBJ2-1; 7 bases fit TRBD1. This CDR3 is built from 15 residues. Unmatched junction bases numbered 9, after V lost 4 bases and J lost 5 bases. The germline V gene has CDR1 SGHRS and CDR2 YFSETQ. For the CDR3, the DNA is TGCGCCAGCAGCCCGAAACAGGGGCCGGACAATGAGCAGTTCTTC. Translated: CASSPKQGPDNEQFF.

CDR3 protein: CASSPGGPKETQYF. The CDR3 region has the DNA TGTGCCAGCAGTCCCGGAGGGCCGAAAGAGACCCAGTACTTC. This chain uses TRBV9 with TRBJ2-5, with a possible D match to TRBD2 (6 bases). Trimming removed 5 bases at V and 3 bases at J, with 14 bases between. CDR1 SGDLS and CDR2 YYNGEE come from the germline V gene. The CDR3 extends over 14 amino acids.

The V call is TRBV28, the J call TRBJ2-7, with D unresolved. The CDR3 runs 15 residues. Germline assignment: CDR1 MDHEN and CDR2 SYDVKM. Trimming shortened V by 7 bases and J by 2 bases, and 18 bases separated the two germline ends. As DNA, the CDR3 is TGTGCCAGCACCGCTGGGATAGCTAGGACCTACGAGCAGTACTTC. Translating gives CASTAGIARTYEQYF.

Remarks on this clone: Other DNA sequences within the sample encode an identical CDR3. The chain employs TRBV28 and TRBJ2-7; D gene uncertain. Germline V gives CDR1 MDHEN, CDR2 SYDVKM. Deletions cut 3 bases from V and 2 bases from J, with 2 bases between. The CDR3 consists of 11 residues. The chain's CDR3 is CASSLAYEQYF. The CDR3 region has the DNA TGTGCCAGCAGTTTGGCCTACGAGCAGTACTTC.

V usage is TRBV5-1 and J usage is TRBJ2-5, with 10 bases matching TRBD2. With V trimmed by 0 bases and J by 4 bases, 9 bases remained unmatched. This CDR3 comprises 17 residues. Germline CDR1 SGHRS, CDR2 YFSETQ. The CDR3 loop reads CASSLGVVAGGGETQYF. The CDR3 region has the DNA TGCGCCAGCAGCTTGGGGGTGGTAGCGGGAGGAGGAGAGACCCAGTACTTC.

The chain links TRBV4-1 to TRBJ2-5; D is unclear. CDR1 is MGHRA and CDR2 is YSYEKL in the germline V gene. V lost 1 base and J lost 5, with 14 bases in between. The CDR3 loop spans 15 amino acids. The CDR3 DNA follows: TGCGCCAGCAGCCAAGGTTCAGCACCAAGGGAGACCCAGTACTTC. Amino acids: CASSQGSAPRETQYF.